The source of this T cell receptor beta chain is a study of PD-1 blockade in classical Hodgkin lymphoma. Sample time point: cycle 4 day 1 (C4D1), after 5 to 7 weeks of nivolumab. Every patient relapsed after autologous stem cell transplantation, and brentuximab vedotin exposure varied. Purified CD4+ T cells were obtained from thawed PBMCs through magnetic negative selection. When best responses were assessed, they were complete response, partial response or progressive disease. Study findings and constraints: Diversity similar to that of newly diagnosed patients was seen at baseline in complete responders. The repertoire differences lack a defined cause, possibly disease activity or prior therapy. Compared with healthy donors, newly diagnosed patients reportedly showed lower baseline TCR diversity.

This clone showed up just once. The antigen is not known. There are 13 residues in the CDR3. Per germline, CDR1 WSHSY and CDR2 SAAADI. V shed 3 bases, J shed 9 bases, and the junction held 4 bases outside the gene matches. Sequenced by immunoSEQ multiplex PCR; TCRdb stores in-frame clones only, minus some. The table shows 18,000 or so clones, with around 80% occurring only once. The sequencing used CD4+ T cells from blood, collected before the fourth cycle of nivolumab. The TCR was taken from a human donor with classical Hodgkin lymphoma. The chain links TRBV10-2 to TRBJ2-1, with 8 positions matching TRBD1. CDR3 protein: CASSEQGVGEQFF. CDR3 in DNA: TGCGCCAGCAGTGAACAGGGGGTAGGTGAGCAGTTCTTC.